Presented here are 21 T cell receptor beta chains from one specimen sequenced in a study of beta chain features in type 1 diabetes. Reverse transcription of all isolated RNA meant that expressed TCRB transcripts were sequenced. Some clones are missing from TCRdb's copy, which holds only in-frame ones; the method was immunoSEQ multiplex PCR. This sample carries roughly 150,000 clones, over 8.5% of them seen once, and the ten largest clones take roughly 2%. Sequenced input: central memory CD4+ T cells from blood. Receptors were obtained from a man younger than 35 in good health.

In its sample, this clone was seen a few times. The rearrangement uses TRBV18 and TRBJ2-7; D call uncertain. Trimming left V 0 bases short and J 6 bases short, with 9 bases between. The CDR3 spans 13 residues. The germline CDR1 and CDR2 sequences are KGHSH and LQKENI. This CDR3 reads CASSPPRVSEQYF. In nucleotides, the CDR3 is TGTGCCAGCTCACCACCTAGGGTATCCGAGCAGTACTTC. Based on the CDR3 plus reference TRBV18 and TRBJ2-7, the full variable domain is NAGVMQNPRHLVRRRGQEARLRCSPMKGHSHVYWYRQLPEEGLKFMVYLQKENIIDESGMPKERFSAEFPKEGPSILRIQQVVRGDSAAYFCASSPPRVSEQYFGPGTRLTVT.

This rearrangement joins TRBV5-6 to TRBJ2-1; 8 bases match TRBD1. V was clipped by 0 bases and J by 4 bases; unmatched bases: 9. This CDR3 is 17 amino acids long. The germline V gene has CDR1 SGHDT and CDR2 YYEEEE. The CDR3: CASSLAYGQGIYNEQFF. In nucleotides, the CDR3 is TGTGCCAGCAGCTTGGCCTACGGACAGGGCATTTACAATGAGCAGTTCTTC.

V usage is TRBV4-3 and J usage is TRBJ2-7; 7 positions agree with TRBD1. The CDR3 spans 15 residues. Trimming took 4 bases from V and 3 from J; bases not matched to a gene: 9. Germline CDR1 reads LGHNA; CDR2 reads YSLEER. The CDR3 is CASSLGPGQIYEQYF. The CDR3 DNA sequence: TGCGCCAGCAGCCTTGGCCCGGGACAGATCTACGAGCAGTACTTC.

CDR3 DNA sequence: TGTGCCAGCAACCGGGACGGCCCCAATACGCAGTATTTT. Translating gives CASNRDGPNTQYF. This chain connects TRBV2 to TRBJ2-3, with D perhaps being TRBD1 or TRBD2 (5 bases each). CDR1 is SNHLY and CDR2 is FYNNEI in the germline V gene. The CDR3 sequence is 13 residues long. Trimming took 7 bases from V and 7 from J, leaving 15 bases between them.

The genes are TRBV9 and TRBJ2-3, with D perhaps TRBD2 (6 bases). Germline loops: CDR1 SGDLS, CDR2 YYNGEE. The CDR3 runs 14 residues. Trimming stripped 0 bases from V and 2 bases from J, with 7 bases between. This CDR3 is CASSVGGVTDTQYF. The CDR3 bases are TGTGCCAGCAGCGTAGGGGGGGTCACAGATACGCAGTATTTT.

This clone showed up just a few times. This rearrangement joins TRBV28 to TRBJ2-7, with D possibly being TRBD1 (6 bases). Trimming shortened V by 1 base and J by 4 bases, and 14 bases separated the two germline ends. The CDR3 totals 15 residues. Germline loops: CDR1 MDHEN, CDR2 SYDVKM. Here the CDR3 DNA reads TGTGCCAGCAGTTTATACGGTCGAACAGGGTACGAGCAGTACTTC. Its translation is CASSLYGRTGYEQYF.

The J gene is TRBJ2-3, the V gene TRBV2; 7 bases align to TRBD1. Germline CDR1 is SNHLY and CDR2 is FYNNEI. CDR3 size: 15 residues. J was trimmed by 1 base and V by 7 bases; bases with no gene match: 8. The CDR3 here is CASKPDRPRTDTQYF. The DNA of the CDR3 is TGTGCCAGCAAACCGGACAGGCCCCGCACAGATACGCAGTATTTT.

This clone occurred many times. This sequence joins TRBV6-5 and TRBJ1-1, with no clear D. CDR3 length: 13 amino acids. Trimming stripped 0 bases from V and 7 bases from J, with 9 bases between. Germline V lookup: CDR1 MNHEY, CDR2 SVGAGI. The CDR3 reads CASSYSGRSEAFF. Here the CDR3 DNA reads TGTGCCAGCAGTTACTCGGGCAGGAGTGAAGCTTTCTTT.

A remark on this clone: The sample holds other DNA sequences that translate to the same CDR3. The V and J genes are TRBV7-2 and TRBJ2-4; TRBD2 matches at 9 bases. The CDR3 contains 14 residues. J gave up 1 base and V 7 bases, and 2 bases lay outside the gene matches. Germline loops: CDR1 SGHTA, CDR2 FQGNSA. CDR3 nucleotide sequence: TGTGCCAGCACCCTAGCGGGGGCCAAAAACATTCAGTACTTC. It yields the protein CASTLAGAKNIQYF. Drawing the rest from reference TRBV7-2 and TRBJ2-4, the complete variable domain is GAGVSQSPSNKVTEKGKDVELRCDPISGHTALYWYRQSLGQGLEFLIYFQGNSAPDKSGLPSDRFSAERTGGSVSTLTIQRTQQEDSAVYLCASTLAGAKNIQYFGAGTRLSVL.

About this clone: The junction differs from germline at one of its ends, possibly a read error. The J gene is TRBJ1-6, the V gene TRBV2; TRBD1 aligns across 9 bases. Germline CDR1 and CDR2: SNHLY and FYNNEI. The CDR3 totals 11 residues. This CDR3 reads CASSEDRGPSF. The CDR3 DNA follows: TGTGCCAGCAGTGAAGACAGGGGGCCCTCCTTT.

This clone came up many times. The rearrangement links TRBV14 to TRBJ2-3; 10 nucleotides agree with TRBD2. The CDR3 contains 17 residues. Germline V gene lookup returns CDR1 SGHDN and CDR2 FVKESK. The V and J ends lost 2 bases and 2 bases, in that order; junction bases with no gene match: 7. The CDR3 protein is CASSQIAGGLNTDTQYF. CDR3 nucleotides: TGTGCCAGCAGCCAAATAGCGGGGGGCCTGAACACAGATACGCAGTATTTT.

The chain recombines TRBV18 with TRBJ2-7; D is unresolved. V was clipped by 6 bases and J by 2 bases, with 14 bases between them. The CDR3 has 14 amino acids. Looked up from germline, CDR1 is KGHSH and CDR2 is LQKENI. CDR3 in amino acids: CASSVQKGTYEQYF. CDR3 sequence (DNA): TGTGCCAGCTCCGTTCAGAAGGGTACCTACGAGCAGTACTTC. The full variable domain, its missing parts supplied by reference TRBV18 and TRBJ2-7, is NAGVMQNPRHLVRRRGQEARLRCSPMKGHSHVYWYRQLPEEGLKFMVYLQKENIIDESGMPKERFSAEFPKEGPSILRIQQVVRGDSAAYFCASSVQKGTYEQYFGPGTRLTVT.

The CDR3 DNA reads TGTGCCTGGCGGAGGGAGGGGGCCAGCTCTGGAAACACCATATATTTT. As protein: CAWRREGASSGNTIYF. The chain uses TRBV30 and TRBJ1-3, with 7 bases identical to TRBD1. The V segment lost 5 bases and the J segment 0 bases; nucleotides outside the gene matches: 10. There are 16 residues in the CDR3. Germline V gene data show CDR1 as GTSNPN and CDR2 as SVGIG (reference sequence).

The CDR3 nucleotides read TGTGCCAGTCATGGGGGCTACACCTTC. Encoded protein: CASHGGYTF. The chain is built from TRBV6-1 and TRBJ1-2, with D unclear. The V end was cut by 9 bases, the J end by 8 bases, with 7 bases between. The germline CDR1 and CDR2 sequences are MNHNS and SASEGT. The CDR3 runs 9 residues.

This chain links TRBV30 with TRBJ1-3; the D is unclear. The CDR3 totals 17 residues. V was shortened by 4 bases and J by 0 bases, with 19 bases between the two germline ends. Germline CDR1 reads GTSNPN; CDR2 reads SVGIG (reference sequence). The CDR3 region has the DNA TGTGCCTGGACTCCAGCGATCCGGGGAGCCTCTGGAAACACCATATATTTT. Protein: CAWTPAIRGASGNTIYF. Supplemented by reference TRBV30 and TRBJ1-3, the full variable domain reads SQTIHQWPATLVQPVGSPLSLECTVEGTSNPNLYWYRQAAGRGLQLLFYSVGIGQISSEVPQNLSASRPQDRQFILSSKKLLLSDSGFYLCAWTPAIRGASGNTIYFGEGSWLTVV.

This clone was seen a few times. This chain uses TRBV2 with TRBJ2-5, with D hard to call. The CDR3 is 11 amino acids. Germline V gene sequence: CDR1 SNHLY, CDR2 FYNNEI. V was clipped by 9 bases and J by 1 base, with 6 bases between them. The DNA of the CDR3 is TGTGCCAGGAGGTTCCAAGAGACCCAGTACTTC. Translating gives CARRFQETQYF.

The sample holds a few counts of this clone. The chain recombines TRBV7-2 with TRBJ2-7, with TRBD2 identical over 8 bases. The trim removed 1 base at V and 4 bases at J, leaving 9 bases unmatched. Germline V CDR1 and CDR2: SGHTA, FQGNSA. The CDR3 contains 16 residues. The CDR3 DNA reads TGTGCCAGCAGCTTAGGGAGCGGGGGCGACCTTTACGAGCAGTACTTC. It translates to CASSLGSGGDLYEQYF.

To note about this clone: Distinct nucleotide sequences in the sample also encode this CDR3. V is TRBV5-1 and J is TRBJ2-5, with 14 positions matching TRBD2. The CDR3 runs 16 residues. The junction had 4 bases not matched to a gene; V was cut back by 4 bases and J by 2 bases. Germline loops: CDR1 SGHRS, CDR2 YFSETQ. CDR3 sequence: CASSTGTSGGQETQYF. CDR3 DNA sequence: TGCGCCAGCAGCACCGGGACTAGCGGGGGTCAAGAGACCCAGTACTTC.

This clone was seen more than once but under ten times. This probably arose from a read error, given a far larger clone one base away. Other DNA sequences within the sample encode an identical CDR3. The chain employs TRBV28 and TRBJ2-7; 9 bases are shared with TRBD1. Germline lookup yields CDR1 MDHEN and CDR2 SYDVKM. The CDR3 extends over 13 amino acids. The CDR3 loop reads CASTPGQGYEQYF. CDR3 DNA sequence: TGCGCCAGCACCCCGGGACAGGGCTACGAGCAGTACTTC. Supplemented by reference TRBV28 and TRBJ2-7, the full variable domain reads DVKVTQSSRYLVKRTGEKVFLECVQDMDHENMFWYRQDPGLGLRLIYFSYDVKMKEKGDIPEGYSVSREKKERFSLILESASTNQTSMYLCASTPGQGYEQYFGPGTRLTVT.

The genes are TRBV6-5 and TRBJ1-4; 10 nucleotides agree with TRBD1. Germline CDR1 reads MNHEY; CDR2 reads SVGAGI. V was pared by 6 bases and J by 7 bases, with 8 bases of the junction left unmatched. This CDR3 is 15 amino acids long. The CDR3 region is CASSRGQGDLEKLFF. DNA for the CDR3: TGTGCCAGCAGCCGCGGACAGGGGGACCTTGAAAAACTGTTTTTT.

The CDR3 coding sequence is TGTGCCAGCAGCGTAGGCAAAGGGGGCACCTCTCTGTTTTTT. It translates to CASSVGKGGTSLFF. This rearrangement joins TRBV9 to TRBJ1-4; 7 nucleotides agree with TRBD1. Germline loops: CDR1 SGDLS, CDR2 YYNGEE. This CDR3 is built from 14 residues. Losses at the gene ends were 0 bases for V and 14 bases for J; bases not matched to a gene: 10.